These T cell receptor beta chains were read from a single sample in a study of cytomegalovirus exposure and HLA in healthy donors. Produced via immunoSEQ multiplex PCR; TCRdb's table is partial and in-frame only. The sample has about 150,000 clones; approximately 81% are singletons. Sequencing was done on a sample of PBMCs. The receptor source for this set is a young woman in good health and CMV-seronegative. Both conserved end residues are part of each CDR3. D genes are given only for firm matches. Expanded clones are given a class, and other clones once, few, many or no size at all.

clone_size	j_call	v_call	d_call	cdr3_aa	cdr3_nt
.	TRBJ1-6	TRBV27	TRBD1	CASSLRTGRSPLHF	TGTGCCAGCAGTTTAAGGACAGGGCGGTCACCCCTCCACTTT
.	TRBJ2-7	TRBV21-1	.	CASSLPPDSRTNPTEYEQYF	TGTGCCAGCAGTCTCCCCCCCGACAGTAGAACGAACCCGACGGAATACGAGCAGTACTTC
.	TRBJ2-2	TRBV7-2	.	CASMQGTALNTGELFF	TGTGCCAGCATGCAGGGTACCGCCCTTAACACCGGGGAGCTGTTTTTT
.	TRBJ2-5	TRBV7-2	.	CASTLAGRGQETQYF	TGTGCCAGCACCCTCGCGGGGAGGGGGCAAGAGACCCAGTACTTC
.	TRBJ1-2	TRBV7-2	.	CASSLDSELSGYTF	TGTGCCAGCAGCTTGGACAGCGAGCTATCGGGCTACACCTTC
.	TRBJ1-2	TRBV7-2	.	CASSADSSYGYTF	TGTGCCAGCAGCGCTGACAGTTCCTATGGCTACACCTTC
.	TRBJ2-1	TRBV9	.	CASSVGLLYNEQFF	TGTGCCAGCAGCGTAGGACTACTATACAATGAGCAGTTCTTC
.	TRBJ2-7	TRBV6-1	.	CASSPPGDPTYEQYF	TGTGCCAGCAGTCCCCCGGGGGACCCGACCTACGAGCAGTACTTC
few	TRBJ2-6	TRBV10-3	.	CAIRDSLLSGANVLTF	TGTGCCATCAGAGACAGCCTTCTCTCTGGGGCCAACGTCCTGACTTTC
.	TRBJ1-5	TRBV28	.	CASSTRRGGNQPQHF	TGTGCCAGCAGTACCCGAAGGGGCGGCAATCAGCCCCAGCATTTT
.	TRBJ2-5	TRBV9	TRBD2	CASSVDGTSYQETQYF	TGTGCCAGCAGCGTCGATGGGACTAGCTATCAAGAGACCCAGTACTTC
few	TRBJ1-2	TRBV6-6	TRBD1	CATRDTGGDGYTF	TGTGCCACGAGGGATACAGGGGGGGATGGCTACACCTTC
.	TRBJ1-2	TRBV5-1	TRBD1	CASSSGQGQIKGGYTF	TGCGCCAGCAGCTCTGGACAGGGGCAGATCAAGGGCGGCTACACCTTC
.	TRBJ1-5	TRBV18	TRBD1	CASSLRTGGAGNQPQHF	TGTGCCAGCTCCCTCCGAACAGGGGGCGCGGGCAATCAGCCCCAGCATTTT
.	TRBJ1-2	TRBV27	.	CASSLSSTNNYGYTF	TGTGCCAGCAGTCTCAGCTCGACAAATAACTATGGCTACACCTTC
.	TRBJ2-2	TRBV4-2	.	CASSQGEGGIDGTGELFF	TGTGCCAGCAGCCAGGGGGAAGGAGGGATAGACGGGACCGGGGAGCTGTTTTTT
.	TRBJ1-6	TRBV7-2	.	CASSSVGVYSPLHF	TGTGCCAGCAGCTCAGTAGGGGTGTATTCACCCCTCCACTTT
.	TRBJ2-2	TRBV11-2	.	CASSLRVETTGELFF	TGTGCCAGCAGCTTACGGGTGGAGACCACCGGGGAGCTGTTTTTT
.	TRBJ2-7	TRBV28	.	CASTSDNYEQYF	TGTGCCAGCACCTCAGACAACTACGAGCAGTACTTC
.	TRBJ2-6	TRBV7-3	.	CASSSFPGANVLTF	TGTGCCAGCAGCTCTTTCCCTGGGGCCAACGTCCTGACTTTC
.	TRBJ2-6	TRBV19	TRBD2	CASSLAGGEVANVLTF	TGTGCCAGTAGCCTAGCGGGGGGGGAAGTGGCCAACGTCCTGACTTTC
.	TRBJ1-5	TRBV4-1	.	CASSQDHSQPQHF	TGCGCCAGCAGCCAAGATCATTCCCAGCCCCAGCATTTT
.	TRBJ2-1	TRBV27	.	CARKYFRESMVNEQFF	TGTGCCCGAAAGTACTTCCGGGAAAGTATGGTAAATGAGCAGTTCTTC
few	TRBJ2-7	TRBV5-1	TRBD1	CASSPMGQDEQYF	TGCGCCAGCAGCCCCATGGGACAGGACGAGCAGTACTTC
few	TRBJ1-5	TRBV28	TRBD1	CASSLRGLGQPQHF	TGTGCCAGCAGTTTAAGGGGGCTAGGGCAGCCCCAGCATTTT
few	TRBJ2-5	TRBV11-3	.	CASSLGGGMRETQYF	TGTGCCAGCAGCTTAGGAGGGGGAATGCGCGAGACCCAGTACTTC
.	TRBJ2-1	TRBV2	TRBD1	CASSKTGDNEQFF	TGTGCCAGCAGTAAGACAGGGGACAATGAGCAGTTCTTC
.	TRBJ2-7	TRBV2	.	CASSRAPGAYEQYF	TGTGCCAGCAGCCGGGCCCCGGGGGCCTACGAGCAGTACTTC
.	TRBJ2-7	TRBV28	.	CASSLIGVGAEQYF	TGTGCCAGCAGTTTAATAGGGGTGGGGGCCGAGCAGTACTTC
.	TRBJ2-1	TRBV4-2	.	CASSQGLLSYNEQFF	TGTGCCAGCAGCCAAGGGCTGCTCTCCTACAATGAGCAGTTCTTC
once	TRBJ2-2	TRBV5-1	TRBD1	CASSQGTASGELFF	TGCGCCAGCAGTCAGGGGACAGCCTCAGGGGAGCTGTTTTTT
.	TRBJ2-3	TRBV5-6	TRBD2	CASSWGPSGGGDTQYF	TGTGCCAGCAGCTGGGGGCCTAGCGGGGGAGGAGATACGCAGTATTTT
.	TRBJ1-6	TRBV30	.	CAWTPGGSYNSPLHF	TGTGCCTGGACCCCGGGAGGCTCCTATAATTCACCCCTCCACTTT
.	TRBJ2-1	TRBV5-5	TRBD2	CASTNPAGGVRYNEQFF	TGTGCCAGCACCAATCCCGCCGGGGGGGTCCGCTACAATGAGCAGTTCTTC
.	TRBJ2-7	TRBV7-7	.	CASSLGTVSAQYF	TGTGCCAGCAGCTTAGGGACAGTTTCGGCGCAGTACTTC
.	TRBJ1-1	TRBV28	.	CASNEGKDTEAFF	TGTGCCAGCAATGAGGGAAAAGACACTGAAGCTTTCTTT
.	TRBJ1-1	TRBV18	.	CASSREGVGNTEAFF	TGTGCCAGCTCAAGAGAAGGGGTTGGGAACACTGAAGCTTTCTTT
.	TRBJ1-1	TRBV19	.	CASSIGGNTEAFF	TGTGCCAGTAGTATAGGCGGGAACACTGAAGCTTTCTTT
.	TRBJ2-6	TRBV7-8	.	CASSATGTSVLTF	TGTGCCAGCAGCGCGACAGGGACTAGCGTCCTGACTTTC
.	TRBJ2-7	TRBV30	TRBD1	CAWKGGQGTREQYF	TGTGCCTGGAAGGGGGGACAGGGGACACGGGAGCAGTACTTC
.	TRBJ2-7	TRBV7-9	.	CSSSLGGRSGGSYEQYF	TGTTCCAGCAGCTTGGGGGGTAGGAGCGGAGGTTCCTACGAGCAGTACTTC
.	TRBJ1-1	TRBV5-1	.	CASSLGQAVGAAFF	TGCGCCAGCAGCTTGGGGCAGGCCGTTGGGGCAGCTTTCTTT
.	TRBJ2-1	TRBV28	TRBD2	CASGGRSSYNEQFF	TGTGCCAGCGGCGGGAGGAGCTCCTACAATGAGCAGTTCTTC
.	TRBJ2-1	TRBV28	.	CASSTPQLSSYNEQFF	TGTGCCAGCAGCACCCCACAGTTGAGCTCCTACAATGAGCAGTTCTTC
few	TRBJ2-3	TRBV7-2	TRBD2	CASSFSGGGPDTQYF	TGTGCCAGCAGCTTTAGCGGGGGGGGCCCCGATACGCAGTATTTT
.	TRBJ2-1	TRBV6-1	.	CASSGRGEQFF	TGTGCCAGCAGTGGCCGGGGTGAGCAGTTCTTC
.	TRBJ2-2	TRBV5-1	.	CASSFRRDDTGELFF	TGCGCCAGCAGCTTCCGCCGGGATGACACCGGGGAGCTGTTTTTT
.	TRBJ1-2	TRBV7-8	TRBD1	CASSGLTYRGGPNTYGYTF	TGTGCCAGCAGCGGACTGACCTACAGGGGAGGTCCCAATACTTATGGCTACACCTTC
.	TRBJ2-5	TRBV10-1	TRBD2	CASSGGAGGHETQYF	TGCGCCAGCAGTGGAGGAGCGGGGGGACACGAGACCCAGTACTTC
.	TRBJ2-7	TRBV9	.	CASSVGSGTYEQYF	TGTGCCAGCAGCGTAGGATCGGGGACCTACGAGCAGTACTTC
.	TRBJ2-5	TRBV9	TRBD2	CASSPGVAGSKETQYF	TGTGCCAGCAGTCCGGGGGTAGCGGGATCTAAAGAGACCCAGTACTTC
.	TRBJ1-5	TRBV10-3	TRBD1	CAISESVPGTGGQPQHF	TGTGCCATCAGTGAGTCGGTCCCAGGGACAGGGGGTCAGCCCCAGCATTTT
.	TRBJ2-3	TRBV7-2	TRBD2	CASSWLAGGGTDTQYF	TGTGCCAGCAGCTGGCTAGCGGGGGGGGGCACAGATACGCAGTATTTT
.	TRBJ2-2	TRBV5-8	TRBD1	CASSYRGLGAGELFF	TGTGCCAGCAGCTACAGGGGCCTGGGGGCCGGGGAGCTGTTTTTT
.	TRBJ2-7	TRBV11-2	TRBD2	CASSSWGGYEQYF	TGTGCCAGCAGCTCATGGGGGGGATACGAGCAGTACTTC